The sequence of this T cell receptor (beta chain) was determined in a study of blood T cell repertoires in COVID-19. Clones were sequenced by immunoSEQ multiplex PCR, and TCRdb holds only the in-frame ones, with some missing. The sample has around 80,000 clones, 80% to 95% seen once. Trimming took off 2 bases at V and 6 bases at J, with 11 bases between the two ends. The CDR3 covers 15 residues. Germline values: CDR1 MNHEY, CDR2 SVGAGI. The chain has TRBV6-5 and TRBJ1-6; D gene unclear. The TCR sequence derives from an elderly woman with acute or convalescent COVID-19. The sample was peripheral blood. The DNA of the CDR3 is TGTGCCAGCAGTTACAGTACAGCTGGTAATTCACCCCTCCACTTT. Its translation: CASSYSTAGNSPLHF.